What follows is one T cell receptor beta chain and its context. Naive CD8 populations comprised CD45RO-negative cells positively selected for CCR7, excluding terminally differentiated effector memory CD45RA+ cells. The study enrolled healthy HIV-negative adults without recent acute infections or vaccinations as donors. The CDR3 has 17 residues. After removal of 3 bases from V and 2 bases from J, the junction contained 12 bases not matched to a gene. Germline loops: CDR1 MDHEN, CDR2 SYDVKM. The data belong to a study of shared clonotypes between healthy human individuals. Template for every sorted-subset replicate PCR totaled around 200 ng DNA, 25,000 to 35,000 T cell genomes. The assay was immunoSEQ multiplex PCR, and TCRdb's table has in-frame clones only and misses some. The table lists about 590,000 clones, roughly 95% of them singletons.

The sequence came from a woman aged 25-40 years in good health. The rearrangement joins TRBV28 to TRBJ1-1; 7 positions agree with TRBD1. The sample comprised naive CD8+ T cells sorted from blood. CDR3 coding DNA: TGTGCCAGCAGTTTCAGTGGGACAGAGATAGGCAACACTGAAGCTTTCTTT. Amino acid sequence: CASSFSGTEIGNTEAFF.